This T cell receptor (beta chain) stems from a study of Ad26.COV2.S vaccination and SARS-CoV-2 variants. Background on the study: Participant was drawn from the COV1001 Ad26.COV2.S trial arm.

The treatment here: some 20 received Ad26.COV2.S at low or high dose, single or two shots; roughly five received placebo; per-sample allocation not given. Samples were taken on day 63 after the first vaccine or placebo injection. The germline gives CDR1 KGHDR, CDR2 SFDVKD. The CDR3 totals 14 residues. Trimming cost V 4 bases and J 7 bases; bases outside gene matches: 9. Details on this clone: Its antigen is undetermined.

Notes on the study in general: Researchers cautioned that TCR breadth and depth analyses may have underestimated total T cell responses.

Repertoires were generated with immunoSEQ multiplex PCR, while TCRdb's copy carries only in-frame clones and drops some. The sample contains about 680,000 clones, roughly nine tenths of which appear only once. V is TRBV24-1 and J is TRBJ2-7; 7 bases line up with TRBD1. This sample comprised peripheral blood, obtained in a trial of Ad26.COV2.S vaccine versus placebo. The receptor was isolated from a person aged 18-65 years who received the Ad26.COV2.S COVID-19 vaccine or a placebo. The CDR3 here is CATSDSGQSEEQYF. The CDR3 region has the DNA TGTGCCACCAGTGACTCGGGACAGTCGGAGGAGCAGTACTTC.